Detailed here is one T cell receptor (beta chain). The data were obtained in a study of blood T cells in healthy people across ages. Together with a sample-barcoded 5' primer, a J-beta primer mix was included in a second PCR lasting roughly 6 to 12 cycles. Unique molecular identifiers of 12 random nucleotides labeled each cDNA. TCRdb reanalysed the 5' RACE reads using MiXCR and keeps one entry per CDR3 protein. In the table there are about 640,000 distinct CDR3 sequences, around 43% of which are singletons. The V segment lost 3 bases and the J segment 6 bases; nucleotides outside the gene matches: 4. This CDR3 is built from 14 residues. Germline loops: CDR1 SGDLS, CDR2 YYNGEE.

The material sequenced was blood. The chain carries TRBV9 and TRBJ2-7, with 12 bases fitting TRBD2. The TCR sequence derives from a man at least 80 years old in good health. The CDR3 here is CASSGVGLAGEQYF. The CDR3 bases are TGTGCCAGCAGCGGAGTGGGACTAGCGGGCGAGCAGTACTTC.